This is a list of T cell receptor beta chains from one sample in a study of control samples from healthy donors and cancer patients. Assay: immunoSEQ multiplex PCR; the TCRdb copy retains only in-frame clones and omits some. The sample contains roughly 100,000 clones, 80% to 95% of which appear only once. The source material was blood. The source is a human donor in good health. The donor label of this sample is uncertain. The CDR3 runs from the conserved cysteine through the conserved F or W. D genes are given only for firm matches. Not every row has a clone size; where given, it reads once, few, many or a size class.

d_call j_call v_call clone_size cdr3_aa cdr3_nt
TRBD1 TRBJ1-2 TRBV5-1 NA CASSPDRQVYGYTF TGCGCCAGCAGCCCGGACAGGCAGGTCTATGGCTACACCTTC
TRBD1 TRBJ2-2 TRBV7-3 NA CASSPRDSRTHGELFF TGTGCCAGCAGCCCAAGGGACAGCCGGACCCACGGGGAGCTGTTTTTT
TRBD1 TRBJ1-3 TRBV18 NA CASSPGQGGNTIYF TGTGCCAGCTCACCGGGACAGGGTGGAAACACCATATATTTT
TRBD1 TRBJ1-2 TRBV4-3 NA CASSQDQDRGRGYTF TGCGCCAGCAGCCAAGATCAGGACAGGGGGAGAGGCTACACCTTC
TRBD1 TRBJ1-6 TRBV7-6 NA CASSLVGQGGTNNSPLHF TGTGCCAGCAGCTTAGTGGGACAGGGAGGTACAAATAATTCACCCCTCCACTTT
NA TRBJ2-1 TRBV3-1/TRBV3-2 NA CASSQIGGYNEQFF TGTGCCAGCAGCCAAATCGGAGGATACAATGAGCAGTTCTTC
NA TRBJ1-2 TRBV10-1 NA CASQREWGIYGYTF TGCGCCAGCCAGCGGGAGTGGGGGATCTATGGCTACACCTTC
TRBD2 TRBJ2-3 TRBV19 NA CASSARLAGRTDTQYF TGTGCCAGTAGTGCCCGACTAGCGGGGAGAACAGATACGCAGTATTTT
TRBD2 TRBJ2-1 TRBV2 NA CASSVAGGPGNEQFF TGTGCCAGCAGTGTGGCGGGGGGGCCAGGTAATGAGCAGTTCTTC
NA TRBJ1-4 TRBV3-1/TRBV3-2 NA CASSQGVNIGVGEKLFF TGTGCCAGCAGCCAAGGAGTAAACATAGGGGTTGGAGAAAAACTGTTTTTT
NA TRBJ1-2 TRBV15 NA CATSGRPEVTANYGYTF TGTGCCACCAGCGGTCGGCCGGAGGTAACGGCTAACTATGGCTACACCTTC
NA TRBJ1-1 TRBV6-5 once CASSDSNRNTEAFF TGTGCCAGCAGCGACAGTAATCGGAACACTGAAGCTTTCTTT
NA TRBJ2-7 TRBV11-2 NA CASSLDYGSNYEQYF TGTGCCAGCAGCTTAGATTACGGATCAAACTACGAGCAGTACTTC
NA TRBJ1-1 TRBV10-2 NA CASNGNRNTEAFF TGCGCCAGCAATGGGAACCGAAACACTGAAGCTTTCTTT
TRBD1 TRBJ1-1 TRBV6-5 NA CASSYADRVEAFF TGTGCCAGCAGTTACGCGGACAGGGTTGAAGCTTTCTTT
NA TRBJ2-2 TRBV3-1/TRBV3-2 NA CASSQAAGHGELFF TGTGCCAGCAGCCAAGCGGCGGGTCACGGGGAGCTGTTTTTT
NA TRBJ1-1 TRBV2 NA CASTQTGNTEAFF TGTGCCAGCACCCAGACAGGGAACACTGAAGCTTTCTTT
NA TRBJ1-1 TRBV6-1 NA CASSEGGGYRLNTEAFF TGTGCCAGCAGTGAAGGGGGGGGTTACCGGCTGAACACTGAAGCTTTCTTT
NA TRBJ2-3 TRBV4-2 NA CASSQKSSTDTQYF TGTGCCAGCAGCCAGAAATCTAGCACAGATACGCAGTATTTT
TRBD1 TRBJ1-2 TRBV19 NA CASSIKTGSSYGYTF TGTGCCAGTAGTATTAAGACAGGGAGTAGCTATGGCTACACCTTC
NA TRBJ1-6 TRBV7-2 once CASSLDRLGNSALHF TGTGCCAGCAGCTTAGACAGGCTCGGGAATTCAGCCCTCCACTTT
NA TRBJ1-1 TRBV2 NA CASSAENTEAFF TGTGCCAGCAGCGCTGAGAACACTGAAGCTTTCTTT
NA TRBJ2-3 TRBV5-6 NA CASSLVTTSTDTQYF TGTGCCAGCAGCTTAGTTACAACTAGCACAGATACGCAGTATTTT
TRBD2 TRBJ2-5 TRBV19 NA CASRVTSGGTQYF TGTGCCAGTAGGGTGACTAGCGGGGGGACCCAGTACTTC
NA TRBJ1-1 TRBV20-1 NA CSASRRPEAFF TGCAGTGCTAGTCGCCGCCCTGAAGCTTTCTTT
NA TRBJ2-3 TRBV3-1/TRBV3-2 NA CASSREEGGRSDTQYF TGTGCCAGCAGCCGGGAGGAGGGTGGGAGGTCAGATACGCAGTATTTT
NA TRBJ1-1 TRBV2 NA CASSAGEGMAFF TGTGCCAGCAGTGCAGGGGAGGGAATGGCTTTCTTT
NA TRBJ2-2 TRBV3-1/TRBV3-2 NA CASSQGEAVGGELFF TGTGCCAGCAGCCAAGGGGAAGCAGTGGGCGGGGAGCTGTTTTTT
NA TRBJ2-1 TRBV5-1 NA CASSGGTSNEQFF TGCGCCAGCAGCGGAGGGACTTCCAATGAGCAGTTCTTC
NA TRBJ2-5 TRBV9 once CASSVGQQNQETQYF TGTGCCAGCAGCGTAGGACAGCAGAATCAAGAGACCCAGTACTTC
NA TRBJ1-1 TRBV6-5 NA CASSGENTEAFF TGTGCCAGCAGCGGGGAGAACACTGAAGCTTTCTTT
NA TRBJ2-5 TRBV7-9 NA CASSPFGETQYF TGTGCCAGCAGCCCCTTCGGAGAGACCCAGTACTTC
TRBD1 TRBJ2-3 TRBV4-3 NA CASSQGTGTTDTQYF TGCGCCAGCAGCCAAGGGACAGGCACCACAGATACGCAGTATTTT
TRBD1 TRBJ1-2 TRBV7-8 NA CASSLAGTENYGYTF TGTGCCAGCAGCCTAGCGGGGACAGAGAACTATGGCTACACCTTC
NA TRBJ2-7 TRBV19 NA CASSKPFESGGLDGEQYF TGTGCCAGTAGTAAACCTTTTGAGTCTGGGGGCCTCGACGGGGAGCAGTACTTC
NA TRBJ1-5 TRBV2 NA CASSEMGRTGNQPQHF TGTGCCAGCAGTGAAATGGGGAGGACGGGCAATCAGCCCCAGCATTTT
TRBD2 TRBJ2-3 TRBV11-2 once CASSLGLVSDTQYF TGTGCCAGCAGCTTGGGACTAGTATCAGATACGCAGTATTTT
TRBD1 TRBJ1-2 TRBV9 NA CASSVQGASYGYTF TGTGCCAGCAGCGTCCAGGGGGCGTCCTATGGCTACACCTTC
NA TRBJ2-2 TRBV9 once CASSVRPGNLDTGELFF TGTGCCAGCAGCGTAAGGCCTGGGAATTTGGACACCGGGGAGCTGTTTTTT
NA TRBJ1-4 TRBV10-3 NA CAISESIRRKDEKLFF TGTGCCATCAGTGAGTCGATTAGGAGGAAGGATGAAAAACTGTTTTTT
TRBD2 TRBJ2-1 TRBV6-8 NA CASRKSGGNNEQFF TGTGCCAGCAGGAAGTCGGGGGGGAATAATGAGCAGTTCTTC
NA TRBJ1-5 TRBV5-6 NA CASSLWQGNQPQHF TGTGCCAGCAGCTTATGGCAGGGCAATCAGCCCCAGCATTTT
TRBD1 TRBJ1-1 TRBV2 NA CASTRTGATEAFF TGTGCCAGCACCCGGACAGGGGCCACTGAAGCTTTCTTT
TRBD1 TRBJ2-7 TRBV2 NA CASMALGQLYEQYF TGTGCCAGCATGGCCTTGGGACAGCTCTACGAGCAGTACTTC
NA TRBJ1-1 TRBV15 NA CATSHRLSFRSAHTEAFF TGTGCCACCAGTCATCGGTTGTCCTTTCGATCGGCGCACACTGAAGCTTTCTTT
NA TRBJ2-5 TRBV20-1 NA CSAERGETQYF TGCAGTGCTGAAAGGGGGGAGACCCAGTACTTC
TRBD1 TRBJ2-7 TRBV10-3 once CAVQGAYEQYF TGTGCCGTCCAGGGGGCTTACGAGCAGTACTTC
NA TRBJ2-1 TRBV7-8 once CASSLGQGGFNEQFF TGTGCCAGCAGCTTAGGGCAGGGGGGCTTCAATGAGCAGTTCTTC
NA TRBJ2-2 TRBV6-5 NA CASGRTTGELFF TGTGCCAGCGGGAGGACGACCGGGGAGCTGTTTTTT
TRBD1 TRBJ1-1 TRBV30 once CASQTGVGTEAFF TGTGCCTCTCAGACAGGGGTGGGCACTGAAGCTTTCTTT
TRBD1 TRBJ1-4 TRBV7-2 NA CASSAEGAVAEKLFF TGTGCCAGCAGCGCGGAGGGGGCGGTTGCTGAAAAACTGTTTTTT
NA TRBJ2-2 TRBV10-3 NA CAISAEGGGGELFF TGTGCCATCAGTGCTGAGGGGGGAGGCGGGGAGCTGTTTTTT
NA TRBJ2-1 TRBV3-1/TRBV3-2 NA CASSQRASGENEQFF TGTGCCAGCAGCCAAAGAGCCTCAGGGGAGAATGAGCAGTTCTTC
TRBD1 TRBJ1-1 TRBV3-1/TRBV3-2 NA CASSPDRDAEAFF TGTGCCAGCAGTCCCGACAGGGACGCTGAAGCTTTCTTT
NA TRBJ2-4 TRBV2 NA CASRTVNIQYF TGTGCCAGCCGCACGGTTAACATTCAGTACTTC
NA TRBJ1-2 TRBV6-2/TRBV6-3 NA CASSLPNYGYTF TGTGCCAGCAGTCTACCAAATTATGGCTACACCTTC
TRBD1 TRBJ1-1 TRBV5-6 NA CASSLMDRERTEAFF TGTGCCAGCAGCTTGATGGACAGGGAGAGAACTGAAGCTTTCTTT
NA TRBJ2-5 TRBV30 NA CAWSAQMGVKETQYF TGTGCCTGGAGTGCCCAAATGGGGGTTAAAGAGACCCAGTACTTC
NA TRBJ1-6 TRBV5-6 NA CASSPRDNYNSPLHF TGTGCCAGCAGCCCCCGGGACAACTATAATTCACCCCTCCACTTT